Listed below are T cell receptor beta chains from one sample, sequenced in a study of T cell responses to AZD1222 COVID-19 vaccine. Sequencing used immunoSEQ multiplex PCR; TCRdb keeps in-frame clones, though not all of them. The sample has about 160,000 clones; about 91% are singletons. This sample comprised peripheral blood, obtained on day 0 of AZD1222 vaccination. The receptors come from an adult in good health. Both conserved end residues are part of each CDR3. A D gene is named only where the DNA matches it firmly. Only part of the rows carry a size: once, few, many, or a class if the clone is expanded.

cdr3_nt | cdr3_aa | v_call | clone_size | d_call | j_call
TGTGCCAGCAGTGAAACCAGGGCAAGTGGCTACACCTTC | CASSETRASGYTF | TRBV6-1 | - | - | TRBJ1-2
TGCAGTGCTAGTATGGGAAACCTAAATCGTGGAAACACCATATATTTT | CSASMGNLNRGNTIYF | TRBV20-1 | - | - | TRBJ1-3
TGTGCCAGCAGTTCAGGACAGGGTTTTTTGGACGAGCAGTACTTC | CASSSGQGFLDEQYF | TRBV27 | - | TRBD1 | TRBJ2-7
TGTGCCAGCAGTTTATATGGGCTCGGATCAATGAACACTGAAGCTTTCTTT | CASSLYGLGSMNTEAFF | TRBV27 | once | - | TRBJ1-1
TGTGCCATCAGTGAGTCTGATGGAGTTTTGAGAGGCTACACCTTC | CAISESDGVLRGYTF | TRBV10-3 | - | - | TRBJ1-2
TGTGCCATCAGTGGGGGAGAGCGTAATCAGCCCCAGCATTTT | CAISGGERNQPQHF | TRBV10-3 | once | - | TRBJ1-5
TGCAGCGTTGTACGCGGCGTAACAATGAACACTGAAGCTTTCTTT | CSVVRGVTMNTEAFF | TRBV29-1 | once | - | TRBJ1-1
TGTGCCAGCAGCTTAGATGGCCAAGATTTGTACAATGAGCAGTTCTTC | CASSLDGQDLYNEQFF | TRBV11-2 | - | - | TRBJ2-1
TGTGCCAGCAGCCAAAACCCCAATCAGCCCCAGCATTTT | CASSQNPNQPQHF | TRBV11-2 | - | - | TRBJ1-5
TGTGCCAGCAGCCCGATTGGGGGGGCCGGCTACACCTTC | CASSPIGGAGYTF | TRBV6-2/TRBV6-3 | once | - | TRBJ1-2
TGTGCCAGCAGTTCCTATTCCCTGGGTTCCAAAAACATTCAGTACTTC | CASSSYSLGSKNIQYF | TRBV28 | - | - | TRBJ2-4
TGTGCCAGCAGCTTAGGGTTTAGAGACTATGGCTACACCTTC | CASSLGFRDYGYTF | TRBV7-2 | - | - | TRBJ1-2
TGTGCCAGCAGCCGGCACAGGAGTGTGGACACTGAAGCTTTCTTT | CASSRHRSVDTEAFF | TRBV6-5 | - | - | TRBJ1-1
TGTGCCAGCAGCCCCCGCGGGGCCGAGGGGGAAAAACTGTTTTTT | CASSPRGAEGEKLFF | TRBV9 | - | - | TRBJ1-4
TGTGCCAGTAGTATAATTTCGGTCTACTCTGGAAACACCATATATTTT | CASSIISVYSGNTIYF | TRBV19 | - | - | TRBJ1-3
TGCGCCAGCAGCCAAGATTGGGGGGTGGTGAATGAGCAGTTCTTC | CASSQDWGVVNEQFF | TRBV4-3 | - | - | TRBJ2-1
TGTGCCAGTAGAGGCGCGGACAGGGGAAGCACTGAAGCTTTCTTT | CASRGADRGSTEAFF | TRBV19 | - | TRBD1 | TRBJ1-1
TGCAGCGCCCTAACTAGACAGGGAGCCCAGCATTTT | CSALTRQGAQHF | TRBV29-1 | - | TRBD1 | TRBJ1-5
TGCAGCGTTCTAACACGCCGGGACAGGGGGTATCGGTCCTACGAGCAGTACTTC | CSVLTRRDRGYRSYEQYF | TRBV29-1 | - | TRBD1 | TRBJ2-7
TGTGCCAGCAGCCCCGATTTGGGCGCCGGAAACACCATATATTTT | CASSPDLGAGNTIYF | TRBV7-9 | - | - | TRBJ1-3
TGTGCCAGCAGCCTTGGACTAGCGGGAGTAACAGATACGCAGTATTTT | CASSLGLAGVTDTQYF | TRBV14 | - | TRBD2 | TRBJ2-3
TGTGCCTGGAGTGTAACGGGGGGGGTACAAGAGACCCAGTACTTC | CAWSVTGGVQETQYF | TRBV30 | once | TRBD2 | TRBJ2-5